These 20 T cell receptor beta chains were all obtained from the same sample, sequenced in a study of Graves' ophthalmopathy and Graves' hyperthyroidism. As the template, RNA transcripts were used to amplify TCR beta CDR3 regions. HTBI primers primed a first-round RT-PCR, and a second-round multiplex PCR followed. Each CDR3 protein gets one entry after TCRdb re-called the multiplex PCR reads with MiXCR. The sample records roughly 600,000 distinct CDR3 sequences, roughly 40% being singletons. Sequenced material: peripheral blood or thyroid tissue (not recorded which). The receptors stem from an adult man with Graves' hyperthyroidism.

The V and J genes are TRBV20-1 and TRBJ1-2, with a possible D match to TRBD1 (5 bases). Germline values: CDR1 DFQATT, CDR2 SNEGSKA (reference sequence). Trimming shortened V by 0 bases and J by 7 bases, and 12 bases separated the two germline ends. This CDR3 has 13 residues. The CDR3 region is CSARDRGGTGYTF. In DNA form, the CDR3 reads TGCAGTGCTAGAGATCGTGGGGGAACTGGCTACACCTTC.

This clonotype was seen ten or more times. The rearrangement uses TRBV11-3 and TRBJ2-2; D is ambiguous. Germline-derived CDR1 and CDR2 are SGHNT and YENEEA. The V and J ends lost 5 bases and 2 bases respectively, with 12 bases between them. The CDR3 totals 15 residues. The CDR3 DNA sequence: TGTGCCAGCAGCCTCCGGGCAACTAACACCGGGGAGCTGTTTTTT. Translating it yields CASSLRATNTGELFF. Based on the CDR3 plus reference TRBV11-3 and TRBJ2-2, the full variable domain is EAGVVQSPRYKIIEKKQPVAFWCNPISGHNTLYWYLQNLGQGPELLIRYENEEAVDDSQLPKDRFSAERLKGVDSTLKIQPAELGDSAVYLCASSLRATNTGELFFGEGSRLTVL.

This clonotype was observed once. The V gene is TRBV9, the J gene TRBJ2-7; 10 bases align to TRBD1. Unmatched junction bases numbered 7, after V lost 4 bases and J lost 0 bases. The germline CDR1 and CDR2 sequences are SGDLS and YYNGEE. This CDR3 is 16 amino acids long. The CDR3: CASSLEGQGSSYEQYF. CDR3 DNA sequence: TGTGCCAGCAGCTTGGAGGGACAGGGGAGCTCCTACGAGCAGTACTTC.

V usage is TRBV10-3 and J usage is TRBJ2-5; D possibly corresponds to TRBD2 (5 bases). V was shortened by 0 bases and J by 4 bases, with 12 bases between the two germline ends. The CDR3 is made up of 15 amino acids. Germline CDR1 and CDR2: ENHRY and SYGVKD. CDR3 region: CAISESGLEGETQYF. DNA for the CDR3: TGTGCCATCAGTGAGTCAGGGCTTGAGGGAGAGACCCAGTACTTC.

This clonotype has only one observation. The V gene is TRBV7-3, the J gene TRBJ2-5; 8 bases map to TRBD2. Per germline, CDR1 SGHTA and CDR2 FQGTGA. This CDR3 region has 16 residues. V lost 0 bases and J lost 2; bases outside the gene matches: 5. The CDR3 sequence: CASSLTAGGLQETQYF. CDR3 DNA: TGTGCCAGCAGCTTAACGGCGGGAGGACTACAAGAGACCCAGTACTTC.

The rearrangement links TRBV24-1 to TRBJ1-5; tentative D call: TRBD1 (5 bases). The CDR3 sequence is 14 residues long. Germline V gene sequence: CDR1 KGHDR, CDR2 SFDVKD. Trimming took off 9 bases at V and 6 bases at J, with 17 bases between the two ends. The CDR3 nucleotides are TGTGCCACCGAAGGGGTCGCGGGAGGTCAGCCCCAGCATTTT. Translated, it gives CATEGVAGGQPQHF.

This clonotype was seen ten or more times. This chain joins TRBV5-6 and TRBJ1-2; D perhaps matches TRBD1 (6 bases). CDR3 size: 14 residues. Germline V gene data show CDR1 as SGHDT and CDR2 as YYEEEE. Deletions cut 0 bases from V and 7 bases from J, with 13 bases between. CDR3 amino acids: CASSLEQGRGGYTF. The CDR3 DNA follows: TGTGCCAGCAGCTTGGAACAGGGAAGAGGTGGCTACACCTTC.

This clonotype has at least ten counts. The rearrangement joins TRBV6-5 to TRBJ1-2; 9 bases line up with TRBD1. V gave up 6 bases and J gave up 2 bases; unmatched junction bases: 7. The CDR3 has 15 amino acids. Looked up from germline, CDR1 is MNHEY and CDR2 is SVGAGI. The CDR3 region has the DNA TGTGCCAGCAGCGACACAGGGGGCAGAAACTATGGCTACACCTTC. Translated: CASSDTGGRNYGYTF.

In its sample, this clonotype was seen many times. V gene TRBV3-1 combines with J gene TRBJ2-7, with 11 bases identical to TRBD2. The CDR3 runs 14 residues. CDR1 LGHDT and CDR2 YNNKEL come from the germline V gene (reference sequence). The V segment lost 6 bases and the J segment 4 bases; nucleotides outside the gene matches: 5. The CDR3 region has the DNA TGTGCCAGCAGTTCAACTAGCGGGAGTTACGAGCAGTACTTC. Protein sequence: CASSSTSGSYEQYF.

This chain connects TRBV24-1 to TRBJ2-2; weak D call: TRBD2 (5 bases). Germline-derived CDR1 and CDR2 are KGHDR and SFDVKD. V gave up 4 bases and J gave up 0 bases, with 14 bases separating them. The length of the CDR3 is 17 residues. The CDR3 sequence is CATSESPGSTNTGELFF. DNA of the CDR3: TGTGCCACCAGTGAATCGCCGGGGAGCACGAACACCGGGGAGCTGTTTTTT.

This clonotype was detected many times. This rearrangement joins TRBV4-1 to TRBJ2-7, with TRBD2 matching 9 bases. The CDR3 is made up of 17 amino acids. Germline trimming cut 2 bases from V and 4 bases from J; bases unmatched to any gene: 12. Germline V gene sequence: CDR1 MGHRA, CDR2 YSYEKL. The CDR3, as DNA: TGCGCCAGCAGCCAACTACATGCCGGCGGGGGGGCGTACGAGCAGTACTTC. This gives the protein CASSQLHAGGGAYEQYF.

This clonotype was found many times. The chain combines TRBV12-3 or TRBV12-4 with TRBJ1-2; the D is unclear. Trimming cost V 4 bases and J 2 bases, with 2 bases left between them. The CDR3 length is 11 residues. The CDR3 reads CASSSNYGYTF. The CDR3 DNA reads as TGTGCCAGCAGTTCAAACTATGGCTACACCTTC.

In nucleotides, the CDR3 is TGTGCCACCAGTGACGGGGACAGGGCTGAAGCTTTCTTT. The encoded protein is CATSDGDRAEAFF. The chain employs TRBV24-1 and TRBJ1-1; 9 bases match TRBD1. The CDR3 consists of 13 residues. Trimming cost V 4 bases and J 6 bases; bases outside gene matches: 2. The V gene's germline CDR1 is KGHDR and CDR2 SFDVKD.

Of note for this clonotype: A clone one base away is much larger, so this may be a read error. This chain joins TRBV7-3 and TRBJ2-7, with D perhaps matching TRBD1 or TRBD2 (5 bases each). The CDR3 loop spans 17 amino acids. Germline values: CDR1 SGHTA, CDR2 FQGTGA. The DNA of the CDR3 is TGTGCCCGCAGCTTGGTAATCGGGGCACGCGATACCTACGAGCAGTACTTC. It translates to CARSLVIGARDTYEQYF.

This clonotype came up many times. The chain links TRBV7-2 to TRBJ2-5, with D possibly TRBD2 on 6 matching bases. The V gene lost 5 bases and the J gene lost 1 base, with 8 bases spanning the gap. This CDR3 comprises 13 residues. Per germline, CDR1 SGHTA and CDR2 FQGNSA. The CDR3 coding sequence is TGTGCCAGCAGCGGGGACTTCCAAGAGACCCAGTACTTC. It translates to CASSGDFQETQYF. Full variable domain (remainder filled in from reference TRBV7-2 and TRBJ2-5): GAGVSQSPSNKVTEKGKDVELRCDPISGHTALYWYRQSLGQGLEFLIYFQGNSAPDKSGLPSDRFSAERTGGSVSTLTIQRTQQEDSAVYLCASSGDFQETQYFGPGTRLLVL.

This clonotype has a count of ten or more. This chain joins TRBV7-9 and TRBJ2-5; possible D gene TRBD2, 6 bases. This CDR3 is 13 amino acids long. The germline CDR1 and CDR2 sequences are SEHNR and FQNEAQ (reference sequence). The V and J ends lost 10 bases and 3 bases respectively, with 15 bases between them. CDR3 residues: CATTPGGEETQYF. The CDR3 coding sequence is TGTGCCACCACACCCGGCGGGGAAGAGACCCAGTACTTC. Full variable domain (missing parts from reference TRBV7-9 and TRBJ2-5): DTGVSQNPRHKITKRGQNVTFRCDPISEHNRLYWYRQTLGQGPEFLTYFQNEAQLEKSRLLSDRFSAERPKGSFSTLEIQRTEQGDSAMYLCATTPGGEETQYFGPGTRLLVL.

This clonotype appeared once. This chain uses TRBV7-2 with TRBJ2-7; D unresolved. Trimming pared 5 bases from V and 8 bases from J, leaving 13 bases between. This CDR3 has 12 residues. Germline CDR1 is SGHTA and CDR2 is FQGNSA. CDR3 bases: TGTGCCAGCAGCGAACTTGGCAGGAAGCAGTACTTC. Translating gives CASSELGRKQYF. Based on the CDR3 plus reference TRBV7-2 and TRBJ2-7, the full variable domain is GAGVSQSPSNKVTEKGKDVELRCDPISGHTALYWYRQSLGQGLEFLIYFQGNSAPDKSGLPSDRFSAERTGGSVSTLTIQRTQQEDSAVYLCASSELGRKQYFGPGTRLTVT.

The table lists this clonotype with a count of one. The V call is TRBV11-1, the J call TRBJ1-1; D is unclear. Between the trimmed V and J ends, which lost 2 bases and 4 bases, there was a span of 17 bases. This CDR3 is 16 amino acids long. The germline V gene has CDR1 SGHAT and CDR2 FQDESV (reference sequence). The CDR3, as DNA: TGTGCCAGCAGCTTAAATCGTAATCAGAGGGCCACTGAAGCTTTCTTT. Protein sequence: CASSLNRNQRATEAFF. Looking up the rest from reference TRBV11-1 and TRBJ1-1 gives the full variable domain: EAEVAQSPRYKITEKSQAVAFWCDPISGHATLYWYRQILGQGPELLVQFQDESVVDDSQLPKDRFSAERLKGVDSTLKIQPAELGDSAMYLCASSLNRNQRATEAFFGQGTRLTVV.

This clonotype was seen more than once but under ten times. A much larger clone sits a single nucleotide away, making a read error possible. The genes are TRBV16 and TRBJ1-2; 7 nucleotides line up with TRBD1. CDR1 is KGHSY and CDR2 is FQNENV in the germline V gene. There are 13 residues in the CDR3. The CDR3 is CAGSRDRLYGYTF. The CDR3 coding sequence is TGTGCCGGCAGTAGGGACAGACTCTATGGCTACACCTTC.

This clonotype was detected only a few times. The chain recombines TRBV28 with TRBJ2-7, with D perhaps given as TRBD1 or TRBD2 (5 bases each). CDR1 MDHEN and CDR2 SYDVKM come from the germline V gene. The V end was cut by 8 bases, the J end by 7 bases, with 18 bases between. This CDR3 is 13 amino acids long. CDR3 residues: CASGTGLREEQYF. CDR3 in DNA: TGTGCCAGCGGGACGGGCCTCAGGGAGGAGCAGTACTTC.